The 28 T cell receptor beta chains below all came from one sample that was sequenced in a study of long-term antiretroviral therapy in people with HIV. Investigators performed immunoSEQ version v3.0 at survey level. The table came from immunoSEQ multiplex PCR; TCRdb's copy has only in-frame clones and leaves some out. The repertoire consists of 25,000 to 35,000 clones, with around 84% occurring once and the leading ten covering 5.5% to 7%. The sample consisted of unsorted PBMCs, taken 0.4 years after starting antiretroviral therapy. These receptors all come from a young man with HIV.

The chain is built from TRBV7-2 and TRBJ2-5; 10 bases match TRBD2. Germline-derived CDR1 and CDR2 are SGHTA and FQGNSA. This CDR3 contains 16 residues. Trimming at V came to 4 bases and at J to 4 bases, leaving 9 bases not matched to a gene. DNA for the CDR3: TGTGCCAGCAGCTGGGGGGGTCTAGCGGGAGCAGAGACCCAGTACTTC. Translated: CASSWGGLAGAETQYF.

The DNA for the CDR3 is TGTGCCAGCAGTTACCGCGTGGCCCAAGAGACCCAGTACTTC. Amino acids: CASSYRVAQETQYF. V gene TRBV6-5 combines with J gene TRBJ2-5; no clear D gene. CDR3 length: 14 amino acids. V gave up 2 bases and J gave up 1 base, with 8 bases separating them. Germline CDR1 is MNHEY and CDR2 is SVGAGI.

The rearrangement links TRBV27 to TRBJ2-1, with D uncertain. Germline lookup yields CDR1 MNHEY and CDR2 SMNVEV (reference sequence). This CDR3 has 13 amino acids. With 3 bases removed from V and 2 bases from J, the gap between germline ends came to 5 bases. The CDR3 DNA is TGTGCCAGCAGTTTGACAACCTACAATGAGCAGTTCTTC. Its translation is CASSLTTYNEQFF.

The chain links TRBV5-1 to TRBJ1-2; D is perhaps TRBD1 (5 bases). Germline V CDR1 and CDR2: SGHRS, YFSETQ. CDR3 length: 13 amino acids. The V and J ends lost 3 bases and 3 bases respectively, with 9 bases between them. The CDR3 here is CASSSWDHYGYTF. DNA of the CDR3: TGCGCCAGCAGCTCTTGGGACCACTATGGCTACACCTTC.

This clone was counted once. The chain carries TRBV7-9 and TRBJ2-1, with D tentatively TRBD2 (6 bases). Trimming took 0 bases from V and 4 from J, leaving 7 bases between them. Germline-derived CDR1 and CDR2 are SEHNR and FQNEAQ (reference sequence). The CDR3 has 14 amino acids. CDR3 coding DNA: TGTGCCAGCAGCTTAGCGGGGGGTTACAATGAGCAGTTCTTC. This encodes CASSLAGGYNEQFF.

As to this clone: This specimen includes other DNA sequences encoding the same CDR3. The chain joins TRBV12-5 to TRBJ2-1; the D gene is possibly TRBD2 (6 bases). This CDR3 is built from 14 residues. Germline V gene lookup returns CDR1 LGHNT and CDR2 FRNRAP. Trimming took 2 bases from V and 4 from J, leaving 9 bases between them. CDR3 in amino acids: CASGLLGGYNEQFF. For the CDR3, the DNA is TGTGCTAGTGGTTTGCTGGGAGGTTACAATGAGCAGTTCTTC.

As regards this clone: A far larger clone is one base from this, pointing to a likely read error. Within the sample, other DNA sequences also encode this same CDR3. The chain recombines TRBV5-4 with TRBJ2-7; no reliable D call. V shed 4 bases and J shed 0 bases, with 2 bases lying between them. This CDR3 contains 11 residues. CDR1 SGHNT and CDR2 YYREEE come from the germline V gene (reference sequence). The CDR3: CASSPSYEQYF. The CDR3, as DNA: TGTGCCAGCAGCCCCTCCTACGAGCAGTACTTC.

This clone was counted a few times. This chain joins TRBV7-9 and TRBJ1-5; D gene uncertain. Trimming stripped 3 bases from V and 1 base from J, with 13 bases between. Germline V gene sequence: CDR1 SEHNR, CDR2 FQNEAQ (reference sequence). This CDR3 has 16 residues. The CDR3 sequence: CASSLSSGISNQPQHF. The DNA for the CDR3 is TGTGCCAGCAGCTTGTCGTCAGGTATAAGCAATCAGCCCCAGCATTTT.

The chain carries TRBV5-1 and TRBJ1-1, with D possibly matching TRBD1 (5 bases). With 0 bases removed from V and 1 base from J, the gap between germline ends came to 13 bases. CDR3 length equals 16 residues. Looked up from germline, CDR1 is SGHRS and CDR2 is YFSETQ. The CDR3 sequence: CASSLGGSLRNTEAFF. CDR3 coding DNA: TGCGCCAGCAGCTTGGGGGGGTCGCTAAGGAACACTGAAGCTTTCTTT.

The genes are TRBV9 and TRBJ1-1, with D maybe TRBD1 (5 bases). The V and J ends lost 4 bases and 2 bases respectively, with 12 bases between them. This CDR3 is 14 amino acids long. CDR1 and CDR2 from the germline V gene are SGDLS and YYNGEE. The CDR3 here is CASSYRGANTEAFF. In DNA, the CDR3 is TGTGCCAGCAGCTACCGCGGGGCTAACACTGAAGCTTTCTTT.

The CDR3 loop reads CASSWTGGKQYF. In DNA, the CDR3 is TGTGCCAGCAGTTGGACAGGGGGCAAGCAGTATTTT. The rearrangement joins TRBV27 to TRBJ2-3, with 11 positions matching TRBD1. The J segment lost 11 bases and the V segment lost 4 bases, leaving 2 bases of the junction unmatched. This CDR3 is 12 amino acids long. In germline, CDR1 is MNHEY, CDR2 SMNVEV (reference sequence).

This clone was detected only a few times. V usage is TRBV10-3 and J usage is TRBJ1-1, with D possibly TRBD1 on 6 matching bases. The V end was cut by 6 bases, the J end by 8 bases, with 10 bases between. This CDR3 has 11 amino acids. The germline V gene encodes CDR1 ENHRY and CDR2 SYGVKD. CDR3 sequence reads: CAISQGPEAFF. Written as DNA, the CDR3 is TGTGCCATCAGCCAGGGGCCCGAAGCTTTCTTT.

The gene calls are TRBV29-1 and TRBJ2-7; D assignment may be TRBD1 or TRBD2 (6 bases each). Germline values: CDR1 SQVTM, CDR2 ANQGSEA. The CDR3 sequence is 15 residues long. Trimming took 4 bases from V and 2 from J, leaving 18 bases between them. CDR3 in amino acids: CSVADSGLPTYEQYF. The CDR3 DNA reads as TGCAGCGTTGCGGACAGCGGACTACCAACCTACGAGCAGTACTTC.

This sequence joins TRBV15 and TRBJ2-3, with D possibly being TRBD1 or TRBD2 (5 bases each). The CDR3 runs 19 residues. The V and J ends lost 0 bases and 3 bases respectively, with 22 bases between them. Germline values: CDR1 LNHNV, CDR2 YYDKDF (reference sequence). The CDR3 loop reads CATSRDMGPSTLRTDTQYF. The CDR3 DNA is TGTGCCACCAGCAGAGATATGGGACCCTCTACCCTCAGAACAGATACGCAGTATTTT.

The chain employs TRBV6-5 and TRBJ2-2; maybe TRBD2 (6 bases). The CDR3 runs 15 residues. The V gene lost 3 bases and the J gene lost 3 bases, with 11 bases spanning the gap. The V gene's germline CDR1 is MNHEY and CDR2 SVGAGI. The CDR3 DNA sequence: TGTGCCAGCAGTTATCGGGAGCCCTACACCGGGGAGCTGTTTTTT. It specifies CASSYREPYTGELFF.

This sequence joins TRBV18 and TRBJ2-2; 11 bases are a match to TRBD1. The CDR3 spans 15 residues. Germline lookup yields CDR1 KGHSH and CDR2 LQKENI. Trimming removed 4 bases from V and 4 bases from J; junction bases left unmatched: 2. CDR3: CASSQGQGATGELFF. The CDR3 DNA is TGTGCCAGCTCACAAGGACAGGGGGCCACCGGGGAGCTGTTTTTT. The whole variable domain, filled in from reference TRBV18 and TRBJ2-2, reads NAGVMQNPRHLVRRRGQEARLRCSPMKGHSHVYWYRQLPEEGLKFMVYLQKENIIDESGMPKERFSAEFPKEGPSILRIQQVVRGDSAAYFCASSQGQGATGELFFGEGSRLTVL.

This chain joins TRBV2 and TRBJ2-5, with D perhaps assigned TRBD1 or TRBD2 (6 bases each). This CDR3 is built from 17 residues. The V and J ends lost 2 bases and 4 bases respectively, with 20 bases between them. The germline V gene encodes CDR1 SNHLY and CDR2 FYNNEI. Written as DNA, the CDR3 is TGTGCCAGCAGTGAATTGACGGGCCTGGGGGGCGTAGAGACCCAGTACTTC. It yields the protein CASSELTGLGGVETQYF.

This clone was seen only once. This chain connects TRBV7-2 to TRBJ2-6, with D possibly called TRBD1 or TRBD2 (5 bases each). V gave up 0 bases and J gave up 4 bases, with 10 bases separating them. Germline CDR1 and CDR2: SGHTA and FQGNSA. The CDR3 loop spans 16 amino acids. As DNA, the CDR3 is TGTGCCAGCAGCTTAGCGCTCGGGGCAGGGGCCAACGTCCTGACTTTC. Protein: CASSLALGAGANVLTF.

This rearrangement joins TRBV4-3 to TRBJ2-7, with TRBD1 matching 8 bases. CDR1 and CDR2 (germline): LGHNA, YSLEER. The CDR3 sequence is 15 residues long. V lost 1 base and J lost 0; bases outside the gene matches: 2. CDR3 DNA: TGCGCCAGCAGCCAAGGGACAGGGAGCTCCTACGAGCAGTACTTC. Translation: CASSQGTGSSYEQYF.

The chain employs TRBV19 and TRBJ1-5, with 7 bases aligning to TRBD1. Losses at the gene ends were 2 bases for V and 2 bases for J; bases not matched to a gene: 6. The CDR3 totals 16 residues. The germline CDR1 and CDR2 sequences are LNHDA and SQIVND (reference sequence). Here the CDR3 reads CASSIQIGGGNQPQHF. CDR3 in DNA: TGTGCCAGTAGTATACAAATAGGGGGCGGCAATCAGCCCCAGCATTTT.

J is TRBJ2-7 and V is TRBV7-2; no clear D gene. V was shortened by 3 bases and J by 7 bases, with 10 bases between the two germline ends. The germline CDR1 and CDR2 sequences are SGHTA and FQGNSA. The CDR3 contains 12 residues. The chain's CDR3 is CASSFAPLEQYF. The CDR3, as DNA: TGTGCCAGCAGCTTCGCCCCTTTGGAGCAGTACTTC.

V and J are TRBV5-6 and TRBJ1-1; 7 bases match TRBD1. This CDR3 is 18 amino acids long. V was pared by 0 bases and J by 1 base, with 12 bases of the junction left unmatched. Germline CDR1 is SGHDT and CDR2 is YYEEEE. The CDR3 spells CASSLDFGQARRNTEAFF. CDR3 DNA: TGTGCCAGCAGCTTGGATTTTGGACAGGCCCGAAGGAACACTGAAGCTTTCTTT.

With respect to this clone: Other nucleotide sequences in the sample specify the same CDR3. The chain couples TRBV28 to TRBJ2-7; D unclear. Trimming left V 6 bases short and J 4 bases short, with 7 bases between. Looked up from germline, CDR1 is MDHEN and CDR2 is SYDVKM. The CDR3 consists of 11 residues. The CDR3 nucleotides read TGTGCCAGCAGCCTTAAGTACGAGCAGTACTTC. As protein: CASSLKYEQYF.

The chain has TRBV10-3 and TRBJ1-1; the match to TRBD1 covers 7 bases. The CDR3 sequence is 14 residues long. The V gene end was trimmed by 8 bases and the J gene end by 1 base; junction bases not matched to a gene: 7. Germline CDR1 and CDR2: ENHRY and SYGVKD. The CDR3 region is CAIGTGESNTEAFF. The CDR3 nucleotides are TGTGCCATCGGTACAGGGGAATCGAACACTGAAGCTTTCTTT.

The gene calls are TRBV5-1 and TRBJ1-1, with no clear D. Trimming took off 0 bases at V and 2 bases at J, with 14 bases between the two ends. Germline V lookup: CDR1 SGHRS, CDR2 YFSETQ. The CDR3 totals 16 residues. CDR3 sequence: CASSLAGGVFNTEAFF. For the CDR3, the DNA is TGCGCCAGCAGCTTGGCGGGCGGGGTTTTTAACACTGAAGCTTTCTTT.

This CDR3 reads CASSLWGYSNQPQHF. CDR3 DNA sequence: TGTGCCAGCAGTCTATGGGGCTATAGCAATCAGCCCCAGCATTTT. V is TRBV27 and J is TRBJ1-5; weak D call: TRBD1 (5 bases). There are 15 residues in the CDR3. Trimming cost V 5 bases and J 0 bases, with 11 bases left between them. The germline V gene encodes CDR1 MNHEY and CDR2 SMNVEV (reference sequence).

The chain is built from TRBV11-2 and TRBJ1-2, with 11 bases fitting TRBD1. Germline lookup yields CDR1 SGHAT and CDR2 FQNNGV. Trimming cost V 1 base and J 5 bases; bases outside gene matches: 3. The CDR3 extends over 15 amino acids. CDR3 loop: CASSLGTGGGYGYTF. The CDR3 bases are TGTGCCAGCAGCTTAGGGACAGGGGGCGGGTATGGCTACACCTTC.

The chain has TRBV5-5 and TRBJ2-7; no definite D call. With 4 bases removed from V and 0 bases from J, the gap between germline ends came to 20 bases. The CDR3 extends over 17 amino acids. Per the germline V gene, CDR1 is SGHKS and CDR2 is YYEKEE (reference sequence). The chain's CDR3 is CASSHPTDGNSSYEQYF. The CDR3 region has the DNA TGTGCCAGCAGCCACCCGACGGACGGAAATAGCTCCTACGAGCAGTACTTC.